Sequencing of this T cell receptor (beta chain) was carried out in a study of T cells in localized non-small cell lung cancer. Germline V gene data show CDR1 as MNHEY and CDR2 as SMNVEV (reference sequence). V lost 2 bases and J lost 7, with 6 bases in between. The CDR3 has 12 residues. Worth noting for this clone: Its antigen is still unknown.

Profiled with immunoSEQ multiplex PCR; TCRdb holds only in-frame clones, not every one. The profile shows around 20,000 clones, approximately 89% of them singletons. Study-wide results and caveats: With higher T cell density in blood came longer overall survival. Analysis by sequencing included only one tumor region, so heterogeneity remains possible. Median about 56 top-100 tumor clones were shared with paired adjacent lung.

The sequence came from a man aged 40-75 years with stage I lung adenocarcinoma. This chain links TRBV27 with TRBJ2-1, with no clear D. Sequences were derived from peripheral blood, sampled before any cancer treatment. The DNA for the CDR3 is TGTGCCAGCAGTTTACGGCGGAATGAGCAGTTCTTC. Encoded protein: CASSLRRNEQFF.